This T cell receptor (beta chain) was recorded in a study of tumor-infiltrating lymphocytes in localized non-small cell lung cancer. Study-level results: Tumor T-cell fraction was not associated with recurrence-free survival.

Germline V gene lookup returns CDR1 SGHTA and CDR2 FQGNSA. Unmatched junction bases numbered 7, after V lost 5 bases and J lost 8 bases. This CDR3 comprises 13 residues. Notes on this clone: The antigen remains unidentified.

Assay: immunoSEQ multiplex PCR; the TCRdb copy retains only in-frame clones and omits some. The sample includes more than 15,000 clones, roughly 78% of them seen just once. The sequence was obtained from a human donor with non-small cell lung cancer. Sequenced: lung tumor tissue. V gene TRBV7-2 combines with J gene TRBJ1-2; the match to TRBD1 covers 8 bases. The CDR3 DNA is TGTGCCAGCAGCCCAGGACAGGGAGGCGGCTACACCTTC. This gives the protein CASSPGQGGGYTF.